The 4 T cell receptor beta chains given below trace back to one sample, sequenced in a study of blood T cell repertoires in COVID-19. Here immunoSEQ multiplex PCR was the method, and the copy in TCRdb shows in-frame clones only, minus some. Among hundreds of thousands of clones, approximately 90% were seen once, and the ten largest hold more than 1.4%. The sequenced material came from peripheral blood. Receptors were obtained from a woman aged 30 to 39 with active or convalescent COVID-19.

The chain carries TRBV27 and TRBJ2-1, with D tentatively TRBD1 (6 bases). The germline CDR1 and CDR2 sequences are MNHEY and SMNVEV (reference sequence). V dropped 5 bases and J dropped 9 bases, with 20 bases sitting between them. The CDR3 is made up of 15 amino acids. The CDR3 loop reads CASSPRPGVGSEQFF. In nucleotides, the CDR3 is TGTGCCAGCAGTCCAAGGCCAGGGGTAGGGTCTGAGCAGTTCTTC.

The chain has TRBV27 and TRBJ2-7, with D perhaps matching TRBD2 (5 bases). V was pared by 4 bases and J by 0 bases, with 16 bases between. CDR1 and CDR2 from the germline V gene are MNHEY and SMNVEV (reference sequence). This CDR3 comprises 16 residues. The CDR3 is CASSSLGRVSSYEQYF. In nucleotides, the CDR3 is TGTGCCAGCAGTTCCCTTGGGCGGGTTAGCTCCTACGAGCAGTACTTC.

V gene TRBV2 combines with J gene TRBJ1-1; D unclear. CDR1 is SNHLY, CDR2 FYNNEI, per germline. The CDR3 totals 14 residues. Trimming removed 5 bases at V and 1 base at J, with 11 bases between. CDR3 sequence: CASSSLEQNTEAFF. The CDR3, as DNA: TGTGCCAGCAGTAGTCTGGAGCAGAACACTGAAGCTTTCTTT.

The genes are TRBV6-5 and TRBJ2-1; TRBD1 aligns across 9 bases. There are 14 residues in the CDR3. V lost 0 bases and J lost 8; bases outside the gene matches: 2. Germline V CDR1 and CDR2: MNHEY, SVGAGI. CDR3 nucleotide sequence: TGTGCCAGCAGTTACTCAACAGGGGGCTATGAGCAGTTCTTC. Residues: CASSYSTGGYEQFF.